This T cell receptor (beta chain) was sequenced during a study of neoadjuvant anti-PD-1 for oral cavity cancer. The wider study: Before surgery, most patients got three to four biweekly 3 mg/kg nivolumab doses.

Notes on the study in general: Treg/Th17 ratio rose with pretreatment blood and fell with post-treatment tumor TCRbeta clonality.

Concerning this clone: Its target is unknown.

Noted time point: after neoadjuvant nivolumab, at surgical resection. Assay used: immunoSEQ multiplex PCR; TCRdb lists only in-frame clones, some missing. The profile covers around 9,100 clones, with 64% appearing a single time and under 5% taken by the ten largest. This material consisted of PBMCs, taken after nivolumab (anti-PD-1) treatment. This TCR derives from a person aged 35-79 years with oral cavity squamous cell carcinoma.

In nucleotides, the CDR3 is TGTGCCAGCAGTGAAAAGATAGGGGCATGGAGCAATCAGCCCCAGCATTTT. It yields the protein CASSEKIGAWSNQPQHF. The rearrangement uses TRBV6-1 and TRBJ1-5; D may be TRBD1 (5 bases). Trimming shortened V by 2 bases and J by 1 base, and 15 bases separated the two germline ends. The CDR3 covers 17 residues. The germline CDR1 and CDR2 sequences are MNHNS and SASEGT.